The 21 T cell receptor beta chains given below trace back to one sample, sequenced in a study of T cell responses to AZD1222 COVID-19 vaccine. Repertoires were generated with immunoSEQ multiplex PCR, while TCRdb's copy carries only in-frame clones and drops some. The table has approximately 88,000 clones, 70% to 85% seen once. Sequencing was performed on peripheral blood, taken on day 0 of AZD1222 vaccination. These receptors were obtained from an adult in good health.

This chain links TRBV18 with TRBJ2-5, with D perhaps being TRBD1 or TRBD2 (6 bases each). Germline V gene lookup returns CDR1 KGHSH and CDR2 LQKENI. The V gene lost 3 bases and the J gene lost 2 bases, with 16 bases spanning the gap. The CDR3 is made up of 16 amino acids. The CDR3 region is CASSPPKGGHQETQYF. For the CDR3, the DNA is TGTGCCAGCTCACCCCCGAAGGGGGGTCATCAAGAGACCCAGTACTTC.

The rearrangement links TRBV7-9 to TRBJ1-2, with D unclear. The CDR3 is 12 amino acids. Germline CDR1 reads SEHNR; CDR2 reads FQNEAQ (reference sequence). Trimming took off 1 base at V and 9 bases at J, with 9 bases between the two ends. The CDR3 nucleotides read TGTGCCAGCAGCTTAGGAGGGTTCAGCTACACCTTC. Its protein is CASSLGGFSYTF.

V is TRBV28 and J is TRBJ1-1; a weak D match, TRBD1 (6 bases). V lost 3 bases and J 1 base, leaving 15 bases between the germline ends. Germline values: CDR1 MDHEN, CDR2 SYDVKM. The CDR3 has 16 residues. The CDR3 nucleotides read TGTGCCAGCAGTTTGAACACAGGGAGGGGGAACACTGAAGCTTTCTTT. It yields the protein CASSLNTGRGNTEAFF.

This clone was counted a single time. This sequence joins TRBV5-1 and TRBJ2-7; TRBD2 agrees at 10 bases. The V gene's germline CDR1 is SGHRS and CDR2 YFSETQ. V shed 2 bases, J shed 3 bases, and the junction held 2 bases outside the gene matches. The CDR3 covers 14 residues. As DNA, the CDR3 is TGCGCCAGCAGCTTTGCTAGCGGGAGCTACGAGCAGTACTTC. As protein: CASSFASGSYEQYF.

This clone was detected once. The chain uses TRBV6-2 or TRBV6-3 and TRBJ2-7; 8 nucleotides line up with TRBD1. The CDR3 extends over 14 amino acids. V trimming: 6 bases; J trimming: 5 bases; junction bases outside the gene matches: 9. Germline CDR1 reads MNHEY; CDR2 reads SVGEGT. The CDR3 coding sequence is TGTGCCAGCAGCCAGACAGGGGTGGGCAACGAGCAGTACTTC. Translated: CASSQTGVGNEQYF.

The J gene is TRBJ1-2, the V gene TRBV6-1, with D perhaps matching TRBD1 (6 bases). Trimming stripped 1 base from V and 4 bases from J, with 13 bases between. This CDR3 region has 15 residues. Germline loops: CDR1 MNHNS, CDR2 SASEGT. CDR3 loop: CASSEGTGGSYGYTF. Written as DNA, the CDR3 is TGTGCCAGCAGTGAAGGGACTGGGGGCTCCTATGGCTACACCTTC.

The chain uses TRBV6-5 and TRBJ2-7, with D possibly TRBD1 on 6 matching bases. V shed 5 bases and J shed 3 bases, with 17 bases lying between them. Germline V gene data show CDR1 as MNHEY and CDR2 as SVGAGI. This CDR3 is 15 amino acids long. The CDR3 protein is CASSITGNPYYEQYF. CDR3 nucleotides: TGTGCCAGCAGTATAACAGGGAACCCGTACTACGAGCAGTACTTC.

The chain joins TRBV5-1 to TRBJ1-4; TRBD1 is a possible D gene (6 bases). Trimming took 2 bases from V and 9 from J, leaving 14 bases between them. The germline V gene has CDR1 SGHRS and CDR2 YFSETQ. The CDR3 is made up of 14 amino acids. The CDR3 coding sequence is TGCGCCAGCAGCTTCGGGGGGCGTTGGAAAAAACTGTTTTTT. As protein: CASSFGGRWKKLFF.

This rearrangement joins TRBV4-1 to TRBJ2-3; D unresolved. V was clipped by 5 bases and J by 1 base, with 25 bases between them. Germline assignment: CDR1 MGHRA and CDR2 YSYEKL. The CDR3 is 19 amino acids. The CDR3 DNA reads as TGCGCCAGCAGCTCTCCGGGTGGCGCCCGATATAAGGGCACAGATACGCAGTATTTT. Translation: CASSSPGGARYKGTDTQYF.

This clone appeared a few times. J is TRBJ2-1 and V is TRBV5-1; D tentatively reads TRBD1 or TRBD2 (5 bases each). The CDR3 is 14 residues long. Germline V gives CDR1 SGHRS, CDR2 YFSETQ. The V and J ends lost 5 bases and 3 bases respectively, with 12 bases between them. The CDR3 loop reads CASSPGTDYNEQFF. CDR3 coding DNA: TGCGCCAGCAGTCCCGGGACGGACTACAATGAGCAGTTCTTC.

V gene TRBV29-1 combines with J gene TRBJ2-3, with TRBD1 identical over 7 bases. Germline V gene lookup returns CDR1 SQVTM and CDR2 ANQGSEA. The CDR3 is 12 amino acids. J lost 4 bases, V lost 6 bases, and 4 bases had no gene match. Here the CDR3 reads CSVVTGSDTQYF. For the CDR3, the DNA is TGCAGCGTGGTGACAGGGTCAGATACGCAGTATTTT.

V is TRBV3-1 (or the pseudogene TRBV3-2) and J is TRBJ2-7, with D maybe TRBD2 (7 bases). CDR3 length: 18 residues. The V gene's germline CDR1 is LGHDT and CDR2 YNNKEL (reference sequence). Trimming took off 6 bases at V and 0 bases at J, with 24 bases between the two ends. Written as DNA, the CDR3 is TGTGCCAGCAGTAGGGGGGTCTTTCGGGAGGATCTCTCCTACGAGCAGTACTTC. It specifies CASSRGVFREDLSYEQYF.

The CDR3 DNA reads TGTGCCACCAGTGATCCCCTTGCCGGGCGGGGGGAGACCCAGTACTTC. This codes for CATSDPLAGRGETQYF. The chain uses TRBV24-1 and TRBJ2-5, with TRBD2 matching 7 bases. There are 16 residues in the CDR3. The J segment lost 5 bases and the V segment lost 3 bases, leaving 11 bases of the junction unmatched. Germline V gene data show CDR1 as KGHDR and CDR2 as SFDVKD.

The chain employs TRBV24-1 and TRBJ2-5, with unresolved D. This CDR3 has 13 residues. CDR1 KGHDR and CDR2 SFDVKD come from the germline V gene. V was clipped by 6 bases and J by 4 bases, with 11 bases between them. CDR3 amino acids: CATSQPGLETQYF. CDR3 DNA: TGTGCCACCAGTCAACCGGGCCTAGAGACCCAGTACTTC.

This sequence joins TRBV9 and TRBJ1-1; D not resolved. V lost 2 bases to trimming and J lost 1 base, with 9 bases between them. The CDR3 length is 14 residues. Germline assignment: CDR1 SGDLS and CDR2 YYNGEE. CDR3 nucleotides: TGTGCCAGCAGCGTGACGGCATCGAACACTGAAGCTTTCTTT. Its protein product is CASSVTASNTEAFF.

The chain joins TRBV20-1 to TRBJ2-3; D may correspond to TRBD1 or TRBD2 (6 bases each). The CDR3 is made up of 14 amino acids. Between the trimmed V and J ends, which lost 3 bases and 10 bases, there was a span of 20 bases. Germline V gene data show CDR1 as DFQATT and CDR2 as SNEGSKA (reference sequence). DNA for the CDR3: TGCAGTGCTAGTGGGGGGCACCGCGGGGATGCGCAGTATTTT. Translation: CSASGGHRGDAQYF.

The chain joins TRBV7-8 to TRBJ1-1; D is ambiguous. Trimming took 2 bases from V and 1 from J, leaving 5 bases between them. The CDR3 has 13 amino acids. CDR1 and CDR2 from the germline V gene are SGHVS and FQNEAQ. CDR3 amino acids: CASSLSQNTEAFF. CDR3 DNA: TGTGCCAGCAGCTTAAGCCAGAACACTGAAGCTTTCTTT.

V and J are TRBV4-1 and TRBJ2-7, with 12 positions matching TRBD2. The germline V gene encodes CDR1 MGHRA and CDR2 YSYEKL. The junction had 4 bases not matched to a gene; V was cut back by 1 base and J by 6 bases. CDR3 length: 15 residues. The chain's CDR3 is CASSQGLAGVGEQYF. CDR3 in DNA: TGCGCCAGCAGCCAAGGACTAGCGGGAGTAGGCGAGCAGTACTTC.

The rearrangement links TRBV5-1 to TRBJ2-3; the D is unclear. Germline CDR1 reads SGHRS; CDR2 reads YFSETQ. Trimming cost V 3 bases and J 0 bases, with 8 bases left between them. This CDR3 spans 14 amino acids. The DNA of the CDR3 is TGCGCCAGCAGCTCGGCTACTAGCACAGATACGCAGTATTTT. This sequence encodes CASSSATSTDTQYF. Filled out from reference TRBV5-1 and TRBJ2-3, the complete variable domain reads KAGVTQTPRYLIKTRGQQVTLSCSPISGHRSVSWYQQTPGQGLQFLFEYFSETQRNKGNFPGRFSGRQFSNSRSEMNVSTLELGDSALYLCASSSATSTDTQYFGPGTRLTVL.

This clone was seen a single time. The chain links TRBV28 to TRBJ2-5; D is possibly TRBD1 (6 bases). Germline CDR1 reads MDHEN; CDR2 reads SYDVKM. Trimming took off 1 base at V and 5 bases at J, with 17 bases between the two ends. The CDR3 is 16 amino acids. CDR3 sequence: CASSLSGAGVKETQYF. CDR3 in DNA: TGTGCCAGCAGTTTATCCGGGGCAGGGGTAAAGGAGACCCAGTACTTC. Filled out from reference TRBV28 and TRBJ2-5, the complete variable domain reads DVKVTQSSRYLVKRTGEKVFLECVQDMDHENMFWYRQDPGLGLRLIYFSYDVKMKEKGDIPEGYSVSREKKERFSLILESASTNQTSMYLCASSLSGAGVKETQYFGPGTRLLVL.

This clone has more than one count but fewer than ten. This chain links TRBV28 with TRBJ2-7; TRBD2 might be the D (6 bases). Trimming took off 7 bases at V and 0 bases at J, with 13 bases between the two ends. Germline lookup yields CDR1 MDHEN and CDR2 SYDVKM. This CDR3 is 14 amino acids long. The CDR3 nucleotides read TGTGCCAGCAAGATGGGCGGGACCTCCTACGAGCAGTACTTC. Encoded protein: CASKMGGTSYEQYF.